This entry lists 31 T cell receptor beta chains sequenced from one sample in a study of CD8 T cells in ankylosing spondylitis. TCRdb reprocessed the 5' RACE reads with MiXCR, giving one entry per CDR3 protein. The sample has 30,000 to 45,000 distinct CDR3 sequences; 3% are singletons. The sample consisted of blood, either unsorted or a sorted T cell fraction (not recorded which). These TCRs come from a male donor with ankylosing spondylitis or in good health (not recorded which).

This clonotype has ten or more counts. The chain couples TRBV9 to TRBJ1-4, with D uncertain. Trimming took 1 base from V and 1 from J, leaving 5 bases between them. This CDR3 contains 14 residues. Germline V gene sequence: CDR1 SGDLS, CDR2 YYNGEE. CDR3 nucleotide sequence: TGTGCCAGCAGCGTACTGGAAACTAATGAAAAACTGTTTTTT. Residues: CASSVLETNEKLFF.

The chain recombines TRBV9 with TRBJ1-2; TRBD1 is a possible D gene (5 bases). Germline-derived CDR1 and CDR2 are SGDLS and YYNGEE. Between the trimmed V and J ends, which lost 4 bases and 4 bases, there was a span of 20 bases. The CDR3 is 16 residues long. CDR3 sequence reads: CASSTSWGRMGYGYTF. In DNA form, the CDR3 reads TGTGCCAGCAGCACCTCCTGGGGGAGGATGGGCTATGGCTACACCTTC.

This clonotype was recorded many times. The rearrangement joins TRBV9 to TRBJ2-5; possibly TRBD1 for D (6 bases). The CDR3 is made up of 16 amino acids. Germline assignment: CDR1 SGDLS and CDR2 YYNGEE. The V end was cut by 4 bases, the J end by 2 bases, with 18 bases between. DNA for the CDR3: TGTGCCAGCAGCCCTACCTTAAGGACAGAACAAGAGACCCAGTACTTC. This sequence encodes CASSPTLRTEQETQYF.

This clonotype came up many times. The CDR3 sequence is CASSVTGGETQYF. CDR3 nucleotides: TGTGCCAGCAGCGTCACGGGTGGGGAGACCCAGTACTTC. This sequence joins TRBV9 and TRBJ2-5; D is uncertain. The CDR3 sequence is 13 residues long. V was pared by 2 bases and J by 5 bases, with 10 bases between. Per germline, CDR1 SGDLS and CDR2 YYNGEE.

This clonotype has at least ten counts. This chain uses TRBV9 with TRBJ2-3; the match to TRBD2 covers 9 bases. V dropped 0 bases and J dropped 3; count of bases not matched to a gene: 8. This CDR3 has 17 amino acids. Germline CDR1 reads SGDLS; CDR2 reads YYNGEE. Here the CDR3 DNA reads TGTGCCAGCAGCGTAGCTCCGGGCGGGGGGGCAACAGATACGCAGTATTTT. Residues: CASSVAPGGGATDTQYF.

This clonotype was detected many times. The CDR3 DNA follows: TGTGCCAGCAGCGTAGGGAACTCTGGGGCCAACGTCCTGACTTTC. Protein product: CASSVGNSGANVLTF. The chain has TRBV9 and TRBJ2-6; unclear D gene. Between the trimmed V and J ends, which lost 0 bases and 0 bases, there was a span of 4 bases. The CDR3 covers 15 residues. Germline V lookup: CDR1 SGDLS, CDR2 YYNGEE. Full variable domain (outside the CDR3, taken from reference TRBV9 and TRBJ2-6): DSGVTQTPKHLITATGQRVTLRCSPRSGDLSVYWYQQSLDQGLQFLIQYYNGEERAKGNILERFSAQQFPDLHSELNLSSLELGDSALYFCASSVGNSGANVLTFGAGSRLTVL.

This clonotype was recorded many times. The CDR3 reads CASSVAGGGTATEAFF. The CDR3 DNA sequence: TGTGCCAGCAGCGTAGCGGGGGGGGGGACAGCCACTGAAGCTTTCTTT. The chain joins TRBV9 to TRBJ1-1; 7 positions match TRBD1. Germline-derived CDR1 and CDR2 are SGDLS and YYNGEE. CDR3 length equals 16 residues. V trimming: 0 bases; J trimming: 4 bases; junction bases outside the gene matches: 9.

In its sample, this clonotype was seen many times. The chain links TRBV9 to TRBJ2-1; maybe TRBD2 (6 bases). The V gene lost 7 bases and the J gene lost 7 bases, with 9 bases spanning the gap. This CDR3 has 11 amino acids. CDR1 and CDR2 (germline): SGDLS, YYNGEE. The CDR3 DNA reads TGTGCCAGCGGGACTTATAATGAGCAGTTCTTC. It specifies CASGTYNEQFF.

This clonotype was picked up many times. CDR3: CASSVDGLGQETQYF. The CDR3 bases are TGTGCCAGCAGCGTAGACGGACTAGGCCAAGAGACCCAGTACTTC. The chain employs TRBV9 and TRBJ2-5; TRBD2 matches at 7 bases. Germline values: CDR1 SGDLS, CDR2 YYNGEE. V was clipped by 0 bases and J by 1 base; unmatched bases: 3. The CDR3 sequence is 15 residues long.

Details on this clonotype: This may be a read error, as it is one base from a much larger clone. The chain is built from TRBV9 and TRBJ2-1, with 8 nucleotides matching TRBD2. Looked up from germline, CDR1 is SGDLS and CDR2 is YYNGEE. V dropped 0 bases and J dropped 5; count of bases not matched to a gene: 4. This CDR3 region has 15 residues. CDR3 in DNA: TGTGCCAGCAGCGTAGCGGGTAGCGGGAACAATGAGCAGTTCTTC. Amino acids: CASSVAGSGNNEQFF.

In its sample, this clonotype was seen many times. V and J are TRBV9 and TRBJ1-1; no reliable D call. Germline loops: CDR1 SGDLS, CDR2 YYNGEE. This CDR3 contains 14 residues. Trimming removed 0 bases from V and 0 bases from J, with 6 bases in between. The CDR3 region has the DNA TGTGCCAGCAGCGTAGCCACTTTGAACACTGAAGCTTTCTTT. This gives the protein CASSVATLNTEAFF. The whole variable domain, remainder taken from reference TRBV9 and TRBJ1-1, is DSGVTQTPKHLITATGQRVTLRCSPRSGDLSVYWYQQSLDQGLQFLIQYYNGEERAKGNILERFSAQQFPDLHSELNLSSLELGDSALYFCASSVATLNTEAFFGQGTRLTVV.

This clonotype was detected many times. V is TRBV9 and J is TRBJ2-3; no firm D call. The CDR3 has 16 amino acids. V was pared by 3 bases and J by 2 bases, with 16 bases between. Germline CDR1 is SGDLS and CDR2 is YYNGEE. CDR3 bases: TGTGCCAGCAGCGGCGCCCCCTCGCTAATCACAGATACGCAGTATTTT. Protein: CASSGAPSLITDTQYF. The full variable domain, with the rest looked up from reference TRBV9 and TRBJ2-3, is DSGVTQTPKHLITATGQRVTLRCSPRSGDLSVYWYQQSLDQGLQFLIQYYNGEERAKGNILERFSAQQFPDLHSELNLSSLELGDSALYFCASSGAPSLITDTQYFGPGTRLTVL.

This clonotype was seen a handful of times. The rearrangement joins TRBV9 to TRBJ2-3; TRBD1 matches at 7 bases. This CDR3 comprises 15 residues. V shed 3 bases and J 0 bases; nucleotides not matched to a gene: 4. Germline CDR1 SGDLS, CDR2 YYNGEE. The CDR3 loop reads CASSAGQFSTDTQYF. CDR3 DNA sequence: TGTGCCAGCAGCGCGGGACAGTTCAGCACAGATACGCAGTATTTT.

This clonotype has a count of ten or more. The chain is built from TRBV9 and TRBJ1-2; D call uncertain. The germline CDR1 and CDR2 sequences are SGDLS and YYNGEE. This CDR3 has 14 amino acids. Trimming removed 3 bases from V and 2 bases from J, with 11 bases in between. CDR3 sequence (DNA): TGTGCCAGCAGCGCAACCGACGGGAACTATGGCTACACCTTC. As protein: CASSATDGNYGYTF.

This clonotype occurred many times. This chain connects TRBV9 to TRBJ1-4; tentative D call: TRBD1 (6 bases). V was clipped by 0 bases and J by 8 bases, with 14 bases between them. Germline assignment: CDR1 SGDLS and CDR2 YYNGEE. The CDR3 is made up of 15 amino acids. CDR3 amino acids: CASSVATGRSEKLFF. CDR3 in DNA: TGTGCCAGCAGCGTAGCTACAGGGAGGTCGGAAAAACTGTTTTTT.

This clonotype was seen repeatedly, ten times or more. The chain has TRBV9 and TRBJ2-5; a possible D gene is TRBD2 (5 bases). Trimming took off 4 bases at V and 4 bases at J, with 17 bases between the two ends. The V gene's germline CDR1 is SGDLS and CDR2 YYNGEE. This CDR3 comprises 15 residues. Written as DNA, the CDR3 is TGTGCCAGCAGCTTCGGACTTGCTGTTCGAGAGACCCAGTACTTC. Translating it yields CASSFGLAVRETQYF.

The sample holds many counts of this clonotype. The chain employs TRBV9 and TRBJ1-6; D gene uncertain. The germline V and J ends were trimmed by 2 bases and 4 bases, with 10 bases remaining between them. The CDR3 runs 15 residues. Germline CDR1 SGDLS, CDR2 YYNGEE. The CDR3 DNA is TGTGCCAGCAGCGTCTCGGCAGATTATAATTCACCCCTCCACTTT. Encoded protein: CASSVSADYNSPLHF.

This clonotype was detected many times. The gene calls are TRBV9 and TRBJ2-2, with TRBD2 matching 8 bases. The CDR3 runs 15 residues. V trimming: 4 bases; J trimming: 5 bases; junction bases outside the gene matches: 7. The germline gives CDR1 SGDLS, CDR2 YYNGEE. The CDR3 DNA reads TGTGCCAGCAGCTTATTCGGGGGGGGAACCGGGGAGCTGTTTTTT. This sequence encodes CASSLFGGGTGELFF. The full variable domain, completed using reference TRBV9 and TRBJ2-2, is DSGVTQTPKHLITATGQRVTLRCSPRSGDLSVYWYQQSLDQGLQFLIQYYNGEERAKGNILERFSAQQFPDLHSELNLSSLELGDSALYFCASSLFGGGTGELFFGEGSRLTVL.

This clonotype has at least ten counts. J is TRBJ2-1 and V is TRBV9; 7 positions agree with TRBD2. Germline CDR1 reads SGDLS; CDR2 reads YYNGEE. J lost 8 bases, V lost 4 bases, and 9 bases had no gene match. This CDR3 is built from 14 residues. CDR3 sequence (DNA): TGTGCCAGCAGCTCCCTGGGAGGGTGGTATGAGCAGTTCTTC. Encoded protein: CASSSLGGWYEQFF.

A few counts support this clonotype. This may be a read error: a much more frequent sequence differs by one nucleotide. CDR3: CASSVAPNTEAFF. CDR3 coding DNA: TGTGCCAGCAGCGTAGCTCCGAACACTGAAGCTTTCTTT. V gene TRBV9 combines with J gene TRBJ1-1; no clear D gene. There are 13 residues in the CDR3. The V end was cut by 0 bases, the J end by 1 base, with 4 bases between. Germline lookup yields CDR1 SGDLS and CDR2 YYNGEE. Based on the CDR3 plus reference TRBV9 and TRBJ1-1, the full variable domain is DSGVTQTPKHLITATGQRVTLRCSPRSGDLSVYWYQQSLDQGLQFLIQYYNGEERAKGNILERFSAQQFPDLHSELNLSSLELGDSALYFCASSVAPNTEAFFGQGTRLTVV.

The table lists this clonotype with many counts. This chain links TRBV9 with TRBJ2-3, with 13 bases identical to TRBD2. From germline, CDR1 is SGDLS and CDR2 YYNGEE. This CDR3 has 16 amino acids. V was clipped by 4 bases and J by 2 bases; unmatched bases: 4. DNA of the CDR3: TGTGCCAGCAGCCAGACTAGCGGGGGGCCCACAGATACGCAGTATTTT. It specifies CASSQTSGGPTDTQYF.

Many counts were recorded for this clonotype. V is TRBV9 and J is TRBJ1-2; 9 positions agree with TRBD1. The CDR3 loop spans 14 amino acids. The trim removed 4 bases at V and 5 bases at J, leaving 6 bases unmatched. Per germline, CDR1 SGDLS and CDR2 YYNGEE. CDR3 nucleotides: TGTGCCAGCAGCCCAGGGACAGGGCCTTATGGCTACACCTTC. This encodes CASSPGTGPYGYTF.

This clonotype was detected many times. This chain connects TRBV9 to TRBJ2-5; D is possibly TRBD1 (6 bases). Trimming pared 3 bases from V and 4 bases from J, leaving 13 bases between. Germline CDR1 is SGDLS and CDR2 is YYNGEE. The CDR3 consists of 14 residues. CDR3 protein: CASSASQGRETQYF. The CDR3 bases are TGTGCCAGCAGCGCCTCACAGGGACGAGAGACCCAGTACTTC.

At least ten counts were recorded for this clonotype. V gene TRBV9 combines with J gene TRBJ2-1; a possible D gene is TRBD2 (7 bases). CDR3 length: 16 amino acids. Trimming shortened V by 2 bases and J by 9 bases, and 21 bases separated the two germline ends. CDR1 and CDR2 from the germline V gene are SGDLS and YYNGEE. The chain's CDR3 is CASSVRAGEGTGEQFF. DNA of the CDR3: TGTGCCAGCAGCGTTAGGGCAGGGGAGGGCACGGGTGAGCAGTTCTTC.

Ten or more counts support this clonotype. CDR3 sequence reads: CASSSTGLSGNTIYF. The CDR3 region has the DNA TGTGCCAGCAGCTCGACAGGTCTCTCTGGAAACACCATATATTTT. The genes are TRBV9 and TRBJ1-3; D may be TRBD1 (6 bases). The V and J ends lost 4 bases and 0 bases respectively, with 11 bases between them. In germline, CDR1 is SGDLS, CDR2 YYNGEE. This CDR3 has 15 amino acids.

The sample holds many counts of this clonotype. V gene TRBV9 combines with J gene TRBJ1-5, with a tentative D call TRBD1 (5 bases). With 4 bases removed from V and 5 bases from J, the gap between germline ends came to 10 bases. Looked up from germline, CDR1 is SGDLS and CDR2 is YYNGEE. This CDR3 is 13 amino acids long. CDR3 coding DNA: TGTGCCAGCAGCCCCCAGGGAGATCAGCCCCAGCATTTT. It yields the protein CASSPQGDQPQHF.

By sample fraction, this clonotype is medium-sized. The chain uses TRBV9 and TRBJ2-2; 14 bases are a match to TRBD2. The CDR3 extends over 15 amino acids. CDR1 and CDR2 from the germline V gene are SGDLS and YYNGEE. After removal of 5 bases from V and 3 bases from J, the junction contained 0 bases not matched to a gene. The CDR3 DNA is TGTGCCAGCAGGACTAGCGGGAGGGACACCGGGGAGCTGTTTTTT. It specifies CASRTSGRDTGELFF.

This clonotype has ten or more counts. CDR3 sequence reads: CASSVVNGHTGELFF. The CDR3 DNA reads as TGTGCCAGCAGCGTAGTAAACGGACACACCGGGGAGCTGTTTTTT. The V call is TRBV9, the J call TRBJ2-2; D is unresolved. The CDR3 has 15 amino acids. CDR1 is SGDLS, CDR2 YYNGEE, per germline. V was shortened by 0 bases and J by 3 bases, with 9 bases between the two germline ends. The entire variable domain, with the rest obtained from reference TRBV9 and TRBJ2-2, is as follows: DSGVTQTPKHLITATGQRVTLRCSPRSGDLSVYWYQQSLDQGLQFLIQYYNGEERAKGNILERFSAQQFPDLHSELNLSSLELGDSALYFCASSVVNGHTGELFFGEGSRLTVL.

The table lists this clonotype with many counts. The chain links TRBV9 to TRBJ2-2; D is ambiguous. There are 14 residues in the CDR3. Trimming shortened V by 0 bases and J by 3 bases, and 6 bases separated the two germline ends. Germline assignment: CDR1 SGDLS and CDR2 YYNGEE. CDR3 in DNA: TGTGCCAGCAGCGTAGGCACCGACACCGGGGAGCTGTTTTTT. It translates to CASSVGTDTGELFF.

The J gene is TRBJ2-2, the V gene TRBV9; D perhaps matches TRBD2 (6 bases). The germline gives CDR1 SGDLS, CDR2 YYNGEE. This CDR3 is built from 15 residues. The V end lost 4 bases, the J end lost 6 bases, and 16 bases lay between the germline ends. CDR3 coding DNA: TGTGCCAGCAGCCCGAGGGGTCTAGCGCCCGGGGAGCTGTTTTTT. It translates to CASSPRGLAPGELFF.

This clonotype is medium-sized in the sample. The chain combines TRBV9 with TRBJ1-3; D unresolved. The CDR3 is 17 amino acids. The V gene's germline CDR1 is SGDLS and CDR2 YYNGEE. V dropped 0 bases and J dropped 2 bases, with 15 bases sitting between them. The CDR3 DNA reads TGTGCCAGCAGCGTAGTTCCGGCCTCCGGTACTGGAAACACCATATATTTT. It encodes CASSVVPASGTGNTIYF.